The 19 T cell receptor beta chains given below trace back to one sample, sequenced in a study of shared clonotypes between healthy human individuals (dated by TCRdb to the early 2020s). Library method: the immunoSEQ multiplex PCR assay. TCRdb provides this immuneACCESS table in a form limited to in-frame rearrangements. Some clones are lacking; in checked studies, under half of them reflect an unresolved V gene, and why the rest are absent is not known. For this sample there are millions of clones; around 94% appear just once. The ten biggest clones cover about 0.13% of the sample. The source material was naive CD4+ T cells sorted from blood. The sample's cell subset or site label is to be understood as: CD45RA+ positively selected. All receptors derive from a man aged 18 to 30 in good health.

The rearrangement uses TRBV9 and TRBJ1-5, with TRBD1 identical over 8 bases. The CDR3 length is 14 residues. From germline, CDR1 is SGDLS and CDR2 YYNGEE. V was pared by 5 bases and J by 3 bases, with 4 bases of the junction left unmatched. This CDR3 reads CASSTGGDNQPQHF. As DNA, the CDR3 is TGTGCCAGCAGTACAGGGGGAGACAATCAGCCCCAGCATTTT.

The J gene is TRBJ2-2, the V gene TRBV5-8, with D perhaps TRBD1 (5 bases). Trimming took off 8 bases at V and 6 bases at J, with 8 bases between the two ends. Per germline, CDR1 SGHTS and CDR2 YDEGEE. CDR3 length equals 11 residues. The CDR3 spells CASPGPGELFF. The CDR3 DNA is TGTGCCAGTCCAGGGCCCGGGGAGCTGTTTTTT.

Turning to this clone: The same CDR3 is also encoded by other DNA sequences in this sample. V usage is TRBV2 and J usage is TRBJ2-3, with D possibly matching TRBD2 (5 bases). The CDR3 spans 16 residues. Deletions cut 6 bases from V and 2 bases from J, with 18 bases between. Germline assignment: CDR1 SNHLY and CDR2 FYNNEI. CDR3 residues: CASRPPAGGLTDTQYF. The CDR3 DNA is TGTGCCAGCAGACCCCCGGCGGGCGGCCTCACAGATACGCAGTATTTT.

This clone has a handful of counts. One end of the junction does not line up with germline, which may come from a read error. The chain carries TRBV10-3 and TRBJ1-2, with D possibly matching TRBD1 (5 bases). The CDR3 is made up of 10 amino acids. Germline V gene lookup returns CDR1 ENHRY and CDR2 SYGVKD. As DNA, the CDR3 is TGTGCCATCAGTGAGAGGCAGGGCCTTTTC. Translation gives CAISERQGLF.

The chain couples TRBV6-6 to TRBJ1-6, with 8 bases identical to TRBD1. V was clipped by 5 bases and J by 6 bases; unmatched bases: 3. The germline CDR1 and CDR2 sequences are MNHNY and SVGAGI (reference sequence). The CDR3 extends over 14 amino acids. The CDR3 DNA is TGTGCCAGCAGTCGACAGGGGTTTAATTCACCCCTCCACTTT. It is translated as CASSRQGFNSPLHF.

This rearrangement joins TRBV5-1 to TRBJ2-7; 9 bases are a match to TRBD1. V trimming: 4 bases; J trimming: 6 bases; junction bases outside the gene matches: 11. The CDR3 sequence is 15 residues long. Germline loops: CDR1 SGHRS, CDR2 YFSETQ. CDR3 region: CASSIQQGAGGEQYF. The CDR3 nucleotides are TGCGCCAGCAGCATACAACAGGGGGCAGGTGGCGAGCAGTACTTC.

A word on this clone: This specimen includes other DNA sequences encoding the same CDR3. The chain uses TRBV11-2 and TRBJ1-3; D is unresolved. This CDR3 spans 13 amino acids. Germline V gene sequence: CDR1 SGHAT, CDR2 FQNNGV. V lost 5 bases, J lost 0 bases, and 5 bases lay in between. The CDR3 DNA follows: TGTGCCAGCAGCCCAAGCTCTGGAAACACCATATATTTT. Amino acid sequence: CASSPSSGNTIYF.

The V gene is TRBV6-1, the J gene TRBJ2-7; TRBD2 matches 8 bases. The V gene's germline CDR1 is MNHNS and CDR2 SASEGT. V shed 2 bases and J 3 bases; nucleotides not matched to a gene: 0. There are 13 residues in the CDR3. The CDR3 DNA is TGTGCCAGCAGTGAAACTAGCGGCTACGAGCAGTACTTC. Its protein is CASSETSGYEQYF.

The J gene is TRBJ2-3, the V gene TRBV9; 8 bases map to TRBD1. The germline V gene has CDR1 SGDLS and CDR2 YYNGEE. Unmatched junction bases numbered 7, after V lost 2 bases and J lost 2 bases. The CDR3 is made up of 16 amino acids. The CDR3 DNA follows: TGTGCCAGCAGCGTCGAAGCGACAGGGGCCACAGATACGCAGTATTTT. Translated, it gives CASSVEATGATDTQYF.

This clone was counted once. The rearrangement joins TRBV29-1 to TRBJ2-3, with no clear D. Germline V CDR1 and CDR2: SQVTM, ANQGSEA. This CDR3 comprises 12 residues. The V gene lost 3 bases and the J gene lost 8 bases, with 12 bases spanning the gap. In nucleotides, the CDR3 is TGCAGCGTTGAGGTTCCGGACGGTACGCAGTATTTT. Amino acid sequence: CSVEVPDGTQYF.

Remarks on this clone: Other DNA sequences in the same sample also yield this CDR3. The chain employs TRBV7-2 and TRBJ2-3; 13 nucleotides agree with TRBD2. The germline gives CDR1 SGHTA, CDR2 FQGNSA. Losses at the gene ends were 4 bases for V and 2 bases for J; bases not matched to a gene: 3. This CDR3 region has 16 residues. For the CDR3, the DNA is TGTGCCAGCAGCTCCGGACTAGCGGGAGACACAGATACGCAGTATTTT. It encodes CASSSGLAGDTDTQYF.

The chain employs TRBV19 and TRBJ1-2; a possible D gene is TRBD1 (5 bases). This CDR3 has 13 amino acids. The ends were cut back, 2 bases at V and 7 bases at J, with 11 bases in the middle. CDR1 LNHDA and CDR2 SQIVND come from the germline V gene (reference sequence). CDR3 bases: TGTGCCAGTAGTATATGGCAGGGTGGTGGCTACACCTTC. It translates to CASSIWQGGGYTF.

In DNA form, the CDR3 reads TGTGCCTGGAGTGTAGCAGGGGCCATGATGGCTGAAGCTTTCTTT. It yields the protein CAWSVAGAMMAEAFF. V usage is TRBV30 and J usage is TRBJ1-1; tentatively, D is TRBD1 (6 bases). Between the trimmed V and J ends, which lost 0 bases and 6 bases, there was a span of 17 bases. The CDR3 has 15 amino acids. Germline loops: CDR1 GTSNPN, CDR2 SVGIG (reference sequence).

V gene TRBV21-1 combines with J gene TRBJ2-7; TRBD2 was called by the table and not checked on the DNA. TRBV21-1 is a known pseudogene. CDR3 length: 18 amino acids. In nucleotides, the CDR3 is TGTGCCAGCAGCAAAGCGCTGGGACTAGCGGGAAACTCCTACGAGCAGTACTTC. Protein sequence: CASSKALGLAGNSYEQYF.

CDR3 nucleotides: TGTGCCAGCGCCGCTGGGACAGGGCTCCCCTACGAGCAGTACTTC. It encodes CASAAGTGLPYEQYF. The chain has TRBV5-6 and TRBJ2-7; TRBD1 matches 9 bases. Germline V gene sequence: CDR1 SGHDT, CDR2 YYEEEE. The CDR3 runs 15 residues. The ends lost 7 bases at V and 2 bases at J; junction bases unmatched: 10.

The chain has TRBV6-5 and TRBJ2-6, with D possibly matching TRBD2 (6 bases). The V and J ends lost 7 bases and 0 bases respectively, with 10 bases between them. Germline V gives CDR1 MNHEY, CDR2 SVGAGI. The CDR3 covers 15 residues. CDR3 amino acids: CASKEGASGANVLTF. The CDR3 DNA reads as TGTGCCAGCAAGGAGGGCGCCTCTGGGGCCAACGTCCTGACTTTC.

The CDR3 coding sequence is TGTGCCAGAGGGCCTCCAGACACCATATATTTT. This translates into CARGPPDTIYF. V and J are TRBV19 and TRBJ1-3; D is undetermined. Germline loops: CDR1 LNHDA, CDR2 SQIVND (reference sequence). CDR3 length: 11 residues. Trimming took 9 bases from V and 8 from J, leaving 11 bases between them.

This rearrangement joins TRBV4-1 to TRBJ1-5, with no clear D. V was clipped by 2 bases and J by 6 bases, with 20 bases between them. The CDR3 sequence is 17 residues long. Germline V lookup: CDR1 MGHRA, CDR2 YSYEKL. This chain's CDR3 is CASSQSPQVREGQPQHF. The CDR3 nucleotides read TGCGCCAGCAGCCAAAGCCCTCAGGTGAGGGAGGGTCAGCCCCAGCATTTT.

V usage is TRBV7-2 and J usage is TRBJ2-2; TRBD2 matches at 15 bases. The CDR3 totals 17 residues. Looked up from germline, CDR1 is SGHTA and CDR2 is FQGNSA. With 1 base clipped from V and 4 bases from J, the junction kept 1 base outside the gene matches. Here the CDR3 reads CASSLEGLAGGTGELFF. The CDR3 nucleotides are TGTGCCAGCAGCTTAGAGGGACTAGCGGGAGGCACCGGGGAGCTGTTTTTT.